The T cell receptor (beta chain) under discussion was sequenced for a study of control samples from healthy donors and cancer patients (TCRdb year 2020). The protocol used for the library was the immunoSEQ multiplex PCR assay. The clones in this table, taken by TCRdb from immuneACCESS, are in-frame only. Not every clone is retained; where verified, under half of the shortfall comes from an unresolved V gene, and the cause of the rest is unknown. In all, the sample holds some 110,000 clones, and around 87% of those were seen once. Around 1.1% of the sample belongs to the ten largest clones. About this clone itself: This clone's antigen is unknown. Base quality data are lacking; no much larger clone is found one base away.

The germline V gene gives CDR1 as SGHRS and CDR2 as YFSETQ. Trimming takes 4 bases off V and 1 base off J; junction bases not matched to a gene: 3. Measured from the cysteine to the phenylalanine, the CDR3 is 15 residues long. The retained sequence is limited to the CDR3, 45 bases, with the frame set at the first base. The source material was PBMCs. This receptor was taken from a woman aged 45-60 years with colorectal cancer. The rearrangement combines TRBV5-1 with TRBJ1-5, and 9 bases in between align with TRBD1. The CDR3 protein: CASSRTGESNQPQHF. Read as DNA, the sequence is TGCGCCAGCAGCAGGACAGGGGAAAGCAATCAGCCCCAGCATTTT. Where the CDR3 stops, the reference TRBV5-1 and TRBJ1-5 genes take over; the full variable domain is KAGVTQTPRYLIKTRGQQVTLSCSPISGHRSVSWYQQTPGQGLQFLFEYFSETQRNKGNFPGRFSGRQFSNSRSEMNVSTLELGDSALYLCASSRTGESNQPQHFGDGTRLSIL.